Below, 19 T cell receptor beta chains from the same sample are listed, as sequenced in a study of response to subunit inactivated influenza vaccine. MiXCR, applied by TCRdb to the RT-PCR reads, yields one record per CDR3 protein. The sample shows about 520,000 distinct CDR3 sequences, more than 7% of them seen only once. The material was PBMCs from blood, obtained about 24 months after vaccination. The source is a man aged 50-75 years who received an inactivated influenza vaccine.

There are a few counts of this clonotype. The J gene is TRBJ2-2, the V gene TRBV6-1; 8 bases agree with TRBD1. The J segment lost 7 bases and the V segment lost 2 bases, leaving 6 bases of the junction unmatched. The germline V gene has CDR1 MNHNS and CDR2 SASEGT. The CDR3 is 15 residues long. The DNA of the CDR3 is TGTGCCAGCAGTGAACCAGGGGGCAATTTCGGGGAGCTGTTTTTT. Its protein product is CASSEPGGNFGELFF.

V gene TRBV25-1 combines with J gene TRBJ2-1; D perhaps matches TRBD1 (6 bases). This CDR3 has 14 amino acids. Trimming pared 1 base from V and 9 bases from J, leaving 13 bases between. Germline V gene sequence: CDR1 MGHDK, CDR2 SYGVNS. The CDR3 bases are TGTGCCAGCAGTGAATGTACAGGGATTTGTGAGCAGTTCTTC. Protein product: CASSECTGICEQFF.

V usage is TRBV6-1 and J usage is TRBJ2-3, with 13 bases matching TRBD2. The V gene's germline CDR1 is MNHNS and CDR2 SASEGT. V lost 5 bases, J lost 4 bases, and 6 bases stayed unmatched. The CDR3 spans 16 residues. DNA of the CDR3: TGTGCCAGCAGTCGTATGACTAGCGGGGGGCCAGATACGCAGTATTTT. Amino acid sequence: CASSRMTSGGPDTQYF.

The CDR3 DNA sequence: TGCAGTGCGACTTCGACAGGGGGCTCCTACGAGCAGTACTTC. The encoded protein is CSATSTGGSYEQYF. The genes are TRBV20-1 and TRBJ2-7, with TRBD1 matching over 9 bases. The CDR3 sequence is 14 residues long. CDR1 DFQATT and CDR2 SNEGSKA come from the germline V gene (reference sequence). V dropped 6 bases and J dropped 0; count of bases not matched to a gene: 6.

J is TRBJ2-5 and V is TRBV12-3 or TRBV12-4, with D perhaps being TRBD1 or TRBD2 (6 bases each). The CDR3 runs to 16 residues. Trimming pared 2 bases from V and 4 bases from J, leaving 17 bases between. CDR3 bases: TGTGCCAGCAGTTTATCGGGTGAGGGGGGCGGAGAGACCCAGTACTTC. Encoded protein: CASSLSGEGGGETQYF.

V gene TRBV5-8 combines with J gene TRBJ1-5; D is unresolved. The CDR3 runs 15 residues. In germline, CDR1 is SGHTS, CDR2 YDEGEE. Trimming pared 1 base from V and 3 bases from J, leaving 11 bases between. Here the CDR3 reads CASSLPDNHNQPQHF. CDR3 coding DNA: TGTGCCAGCAGCTTGCCCGACAATCACAATCAGCCCCAGCATTTT.

The chain couples TRBV20-1 to TRBJ2-6; 11 nucleotides line up with TRBD2. Germline loops: CDR1 DFQATT, CDR2 SNEGSKA (reference sequence). The CDR3 is 18 residues long. V was pared by 0 bases and J by 0 bases, with 4 bases of the junction left unmatched. The DNA of the CDR3 is TGCAGTGCTAGAGATTTAGGGACTAGCGGCTCTGGGGCCAACGTCCTGACTTTC. This translates into CSARDLGTSGSGANVLTF.

There are a few counts of this clonotype. This sequence joins TRBV15 and TRBJ2-5; 10 bases match TRBD2. Germline values: CDR1 LNHNV, CDR2 YYDKDF (reference sequence). CDR3 size: 15 residues. Trimming at V came to 0 bases and at J to 10 bases, leaving 8 bases not matched to a gene. For the CDR3, the DNA is TGTGCCACCAGCAGAGATGGGCTAGCGGGGGAACTCCAGTACTTC. It specifies CATSRDGLAGELQYF.

This clonotype was observed a handful of times. The chain employs TRBV20-1 and TRBJ2-1; D could derive from TRBD1 or TRBD2 (5 bases each). V shed 3 bases and J shed 0 bases, with 9 bases lying between them. Germline CDR1 DFQATT, CDR2 SNEGSKA (reference sequence). This CDR3 contains 14 residues. The CDR3 region has the DNA TGCAGTGCTAGGAGGGGTTACTCCTACAATGAGCAGTTCTTC. It specifies CSARRGYSYNEQFF.

This clonotype was counted only a few times. The chain combines TRBV7-2 with TRBJ2-3, with no clear D. The CDR3 runs 11 residues. Germline V gene data show CDR1 as SGHTA and CDR2 as FQGNSA. Trimming left V 4 bases short and J 9 bases short, with 8 bases between. CDR3 protein: CASSSRFTQYF. CDR3 in DNA: TGTGCCAGCAGCTCTAGATTCACGCAGTATTTT. Looking up the rest from reference TRBV7-2 and TRBJ2-3 gives the full variable domain: GAGVSQSPSNKVTEKGKDVELRCDPISGHTALYWYRQSLGQGLEFLIYFQGNSAPDKSGLPSDRFSAERTGGSVSTLTIQRTQQEDSAVYLCASSSRFTQYFGPGTRLTVL.

The chain joins TRBV7-9 to TRBJ2-5; 7 bases agree with TRBD2. Trimming at V came to 5 bases and at J to 5 bases, leaving 11 bases not matched to a gene. In germline, CDR1 is SEHNR, CDR2 FQNEAQ (reference sequence). The CDR3 is 15 residues long. The CDR3: CASSPRLASDETQYF. As DNA, the CDR3 is TGTGCCAGCAGCCCTCGACTAGCCTCGGATGAGACCCAGTACTTC.

Notes on this clonotype: This may come from a read error, since a much larger clone is one base off. The chain is built from TRBV7-6 and TRBJ2-1; 11 nucleotides align to TRBD2. The trim removed 5 bases at V and 2 bases at J, leaving 5 bases unmatched. The CDR3 is 16 residues long. Germline V CDR1 and CDR2: SGHVS, FNYEAQ. CDR3 coding DNA: TGTGCCAGCAGCACACGACTAGCGGGACCCTACAATGAGCAGTTCTTC. Translated, it gives CASSTRLAGPYNEQFF.

This clonotype was found a few times. The rearrangement uses TRBV7-2 and TRBJ2-7, with 9 bases matching TRBD1. Per germline, CDR1 SGHTA and CDR2 FQGNSA. Trimming took 4 bases from V and 7 from J; bases not matched to a gene: 5. CDR3 length equals 13 residues. CDR3: CASSSGTGWEQYF. For the CDR3, the DNA is TGTGCCAGCAGCTCTGGGACAGGGTGGGAGCAGTACTTC.

The chain employs TRBV21-1 and TRBJ2-7; TRBD2 is taken as the D call from the table, unchecked against the DNA. TRBV21-1 is assigned pseudogene status. The CDR3 contains 15 residues. The CDR3, as DNA: TGTGCCAGCAGCAAACCTAGCGGGAGAGAACACGAGCAGTACTTC. It encodes CASSKPSGREHEQYF.

This clonotype was counted between two and nine times. The CDR3 loop reads CASRNTPEGRNEQYF. The CDR3, as DNA: TGTGCCAGCAGAAATACCCCGGAGGGCCGGAACGAGCAGTACTTC. The chain recombines TRBV27 with TRBJ2-7; the D gene is possibly TRBD2 (6 bases). The ends were cut back, 6 bases at V and 5 bases at J, with 20 bases in the middle. Germline-derived CDR1 and CDR2 are MNHEY and SMNVEV (reference sequence). There are 15 residues in the CDR3.

This clonotype was observed a handful of times. The rearrangement uses TRBV20-1 and TRBJ1-1; a possible D gene is TRBD1 (5 bases). The CDR3 is 14 residues long. V lost 5 bases and J lost 1, with 14 bases in between. Per the germline V gene, CDR1 is DFQATT and CDR2 is SNEGSKA (reference sequence). The CDR3 DNA reads as TGCAGTGCTTTCCCCAGGGCCCCGAACACTGAAGCTTTCTTT. It specifies CSAFPRAPNTEAFF.

This clonotype was counted many times. The V and J genes are TRBV4-2 and TRBJ2-5; 10 bases are a match to TRBD2. V shed 3 bases, J shed 5 bases, and the junction held 9 bases outside the gene matches. CDR1 is LGHNA, CDR2 YNFKEQ, per germline. The CDR3 loop spans 16 amino acids. The CDR3 nucleotides are TGTGCCAGCAGCCACCTCCTAGCGGGGGTGGTTGAGACCCAGTACTTC. This translates into CASSHLLAGVVETQYF.

The chain employs TRBV6-2 or TRBV6-3 and TRBJ2-3, with 7 bases fitting TRBD2. Trimming removed 6 bases from V and 3 bases from J; junction bases left unmatched: 12. This CDR3 has 16 amino acids. CDR1 is MNHEY and CDR2 is SVGEGT in the germline V gene. CDR3 amino acids: CASSPWVRRETDTQYF. The CDR3 bases are TGTGCCAGCAGCCCCTGGGTACGGCGGGAGACAGATACGCAGTATTTT.

This clonotype showed up many times. The chain recombines TRBV6-2 or TRBV6-3 with TRBJ2-1; no clear D. The germline V gene has CDR1 MNHEY and CDR2 SVGEGT. The CDR3 length is 14 residues. V dropped 5 bases and J dropped 0 bases, with 8 bases sitting between them. The DNA of the CDR3 is TGTGCCAGCAGTCCCCAGAGCTCCTACAATGAGCAGTTCTTC. Translation: CASSPQSSYNEQFF.